The T cell receptor (beta chain) described here comes from a study of T cell responses to AZD1222 COVID-19 vaccine. Study-wide context: Analysis merged second doses at about 4 or about 12 weeks. Study results and caveats: White British people made up most donors, females outnumbered males, and clonal diversity was possibly underestimated. Unmutated variant regions reportedly attract nearly half of all spike-specific TCRs. Sampled repertoires all dated from after the peak T cell response.

J was trimmed by 8 bases and V by 7 bases; bases with no gene match: 3. Per germline, CDR1 SGHTA and CDR2 FQGNSA. The CDR3 has 13 amino acids. Method: immunoSEQ multiplex PCR; TCRdb's copy keeps in-frame clones and lacks some. Among 150,000 to 200,000 clones listed, over 80% were seen once. About this clone: The target antigen is unknown.

This clonotype was obtained from an adult in good health. The rearrangement uses TRBV7-2 and TRBJ1-6; 9 bases match TRBD1. The sample in question was peripheral blood, obtained on day 0 of AZD1222 vaccination. The CDR3 loop is CASTTGGYSPLHF. DNA for the CDR3: TGTGCCAGCACGACAGGGGGATATTCACCCCTCCACTTT.